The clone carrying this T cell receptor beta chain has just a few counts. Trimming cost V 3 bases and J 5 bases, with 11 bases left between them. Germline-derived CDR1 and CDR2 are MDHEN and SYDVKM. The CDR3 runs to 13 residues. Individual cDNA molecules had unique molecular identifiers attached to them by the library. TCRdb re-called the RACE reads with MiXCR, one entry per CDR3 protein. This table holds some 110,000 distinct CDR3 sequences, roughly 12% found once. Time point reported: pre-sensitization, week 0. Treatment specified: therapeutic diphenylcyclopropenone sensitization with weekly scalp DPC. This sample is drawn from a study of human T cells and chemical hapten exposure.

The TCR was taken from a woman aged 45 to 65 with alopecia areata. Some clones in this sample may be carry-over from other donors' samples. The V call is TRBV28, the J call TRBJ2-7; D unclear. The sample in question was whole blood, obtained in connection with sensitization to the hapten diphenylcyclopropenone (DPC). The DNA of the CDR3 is TGTGCCAGCAGTTTGACTTCTGGCCACGAGCAGTACTTC. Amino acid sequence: CASSLTSGHEQYF.